What follows are 2 T cell receptor beta chains derived from one specimen sequenced in a study of blood T cells in healthy people across ages. For the second PCR, which ran for roughly 7 to 11 cycles, a sample-barcoded 5' primer and a J-beta primer mix were used. TCRdb itself ran the 5' RACE reads through MiXCR, one entry per CDR3 protein. The sample records roughly 2 million distinct CDR3 sequences, less than 50% being singletons. The sequencing input was blood. These TCRs come from a woman between 35 and 50 years old in good health.

The chain uses TRBV7-2 and TRBJ1-2; 8 positions match TRBD1. Germline CDR1 and CDR2: SGHTA and FQGNSA. V was pared by 2 bases and J by 4 bases, with 12 bases of the junction left unmatched. The CDR3 runs 17 residues. CDR3 sequence: CASSLSPLLGQGYGYTF. For the CDR3, the DNA is TGTGCCAGCAGCTTATCCCCTTTGCTTGGACAGGGCTATGGCTACACCTTC.

The table lists this clonotype with a few counts. The chain combines TRBV20-1 with TRBJ2-3; 9 bases line up with TRBD1. The J segment lost 3 bases and the V segment lost 3 bases, leaving 10 bases of the junction unmatched. The CDR3 has 16 residues. Germline-derived CDR1 and CDR2 are DFQATT and SNEGSKA (reference sequence). The DNA of the CDR3 is TGCAGTGCTAGTAGCCTCGGGACAGGGACGACAGATACGCAGTATTTT. Its translation is CSASSLGTGTTDTQYF.